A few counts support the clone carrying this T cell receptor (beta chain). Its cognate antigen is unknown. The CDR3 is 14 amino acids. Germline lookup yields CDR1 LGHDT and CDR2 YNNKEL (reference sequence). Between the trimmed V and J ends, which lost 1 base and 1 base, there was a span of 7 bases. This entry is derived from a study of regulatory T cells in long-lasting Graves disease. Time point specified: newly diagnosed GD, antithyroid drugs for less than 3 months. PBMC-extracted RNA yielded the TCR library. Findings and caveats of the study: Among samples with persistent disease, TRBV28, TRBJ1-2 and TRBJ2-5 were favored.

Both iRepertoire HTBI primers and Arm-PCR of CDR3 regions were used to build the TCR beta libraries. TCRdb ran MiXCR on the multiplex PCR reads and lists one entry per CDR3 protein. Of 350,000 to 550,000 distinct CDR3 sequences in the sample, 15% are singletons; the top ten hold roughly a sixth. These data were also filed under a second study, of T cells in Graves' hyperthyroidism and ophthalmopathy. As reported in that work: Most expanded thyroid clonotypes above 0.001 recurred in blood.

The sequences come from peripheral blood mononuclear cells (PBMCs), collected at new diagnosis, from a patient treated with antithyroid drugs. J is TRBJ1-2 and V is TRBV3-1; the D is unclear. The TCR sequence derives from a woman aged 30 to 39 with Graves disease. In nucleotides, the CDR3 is TGTGCCAGCAGCCAAGCGAGGGTTAACTATGGCTACACCTTC. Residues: CASSQARVNYGYTF.